Following are 15 T cell receptor beta chains from one sample sequenced in a study of T-cell reconstitution after alpha-beta-depleted transplantation in children. Library preparation (for TCRbeta) was performed with unique molecular identifiers. TCRdb used MiXCR to reprocess the PCR reads, holding one entry per CDR3 protein. The table lists 450,000 to 500,000 distinct CDR3 sequences, around 13% of them singletons. Sequenced material: PBMCs from the stem cell graft donor, taken from the stem cell graft. The source is a human donor who donated a stem cell graft to a child with combined immunodeficiency.

The CDR3 DNA reads as TGTGCCTGGAGTGGACAGGAGGGTTCCAAAGAGACCCAGTACTTC. Protein sequence: CAWSGQEGSKETQYF. This chain uses TRBV30 with TRBJ2-5; possibly TRBD1 or TRBD2 for D (6 bases each). The V end lost 1 base, the J end lost 3 bases, and 15 bases lay between the germline ends. This CDR3 comprises 15 residues. Germline V gene sequence: CDR1 GTSNPN, CDR2 SVGIG (reference sequence).

This clonotype was observed a handful of times. The V call is TRBV6-1, the J call TRBJ2-5, with D perhaps matching TRBD1 or TRBD2 (5 bases each). Between the trimmed V and J ends, which lost 2 bases and 4 bases, there was a span of 14 bases. Germline V gene sequence: CDR1 MNHNS, CDR2 SASEGT. The CDR3 has 15 amino acids. The CDR3 loop reads CASSESRGELETQYF. The CDR3, as DNA: TGTGCCAGCAGTGAATCGCGAGGGGAACTAGAGACCCAGTACTTC.

This clonotype was counted only a few times. The chain recombines TRBV12-3 or TRBV12-4 with TRBJ2-1; TRBD2 agrees at 12 bases. With V trimmed by 6 bases and J by 6 bases, 15 bases remained unmatched. CDR3 length: 18 amino acids. CDR3 coding DNA: TGTGCCAGCAGCAAGGTGCTGACTAGCGGGAGAATACTCAATGAGCAGTTCTTC. As protein: CASSKVLTSGRILNEQFF.

This clonotype showed up just a few times. The J gene is TRBJ2-7, the V gene TRBV2; 8 positions match TRBD1. The length of the CDR3 is 15 residues. The V gene's germline CDR1 is SNHLY and CDR2 FYNNEI. V gave up 7 bases and J gave up 0 bases; unmatched junction bases: 8. CDR3 coding DNA: TGTGCCAGCATCCCGGGACAGGAAAACTCCTACGAGCAGTACTTC. This translates into CASIPGQENSYEQYF.

This clonotype was counted only a few times. This chain connects TRBV2 to TRBJ2-3; 7 bases are shared with TRBD1. The CDR3 runs 14 residues. With V trimmed by 9 bases and J by 5 bases, 11 bases remained unmatched. The V gene's germline CDR1 is SNHLY and CDR2 FYNNEI. The CDR3 DNA reads TGTGCCAGTCGAAATCAGGGGGACGGAGATACGCAGTATTTT. It specifies CASRNQGDGDTQYF.

The chain employs TRBV7-3 and TRBJ2-1, with 9 bases matching TRBD2. With 0 bases clipped from V and 4 bases from J, the junction kept 7 bases outside the gene matches. The CDR3 has 17 residues. Germline V gene lookup returns CDR1 SGHTA and CDR2 FQGTGA. The CDR3 loop reads CASSLTMTSGVYNEQFF. The CDR3, as DNA: TGTGCCAGCAGCTTAACGATGACTAGCGGAGTATACAATGAGCAGTTCTTC.

This clonotype has more than one count but fewer than ten. The V call is TRBV6-5, the J call TRBJ2-3; D is undetermined. The V gene lost 0 bases and the J gene lost 0 bases, with 13 bases spanning the gap. Germline V gene sequence: CDR1 MNHEY, CDR2 SVGAGI. This CDR3 contains 17 residues. The CDR3 region is CASSYSNSHASTDTQYF. CDR3 DNA: TGTGCCAGCAGTTACTCGAACAGTCACGCTAGCACAGATACGCAGTATTTT.

In this sample, this clonotype turned up many times. J is TRBJ2-1 and V is TRBV13; weak D call: TRBD1 (6 bases). The CDR3 is 18 residues long. The V end lost 5 bases, the J end lost 0 bases, and 20 bases lay between the germline ends. Germline V gene data show CDR1 as PRHDT and CDR2 as FYEKMQ (reference sequence). CDR3 sequence (DNA): TGTGCCAGCAGCGCCCTACTCATAAGGGGGAGCTCCTACAATGAGCAGTTCTTC. It codes for CASSALLIRGSSYNEQFF.

The chain joins TRBV7-6 to TRBJ2-1, with D possibly TRBD1 on 6 matching bases. CDR3 length: 16 residues. V was shortened by 1 base and J by 0 bases, with 10 bases between the two germline ends. CDR1 SGHVS and CDR2 FNYEAQ come from the germline V gene. The CDR3 DNA sequence: TGTGCCAGCAGCTTAGTGGGGGCGCGCTCCTACAATGAGCAGTTCTTC. Residues: CASSLVGARSYNEQFF.

This clonotype was seen many times. The gene calls are TRBV5-1 and TRBJ2-2; TRBD2 agrees at 9 bases. Germline assignment: CDR1 SGHRS and CDR2 YFSETQ. The CDR3 sequence is 16 residues long. The trim removed 1 base at V and 4 bases at J, leaving 5 bases unmatched. CDR3 coding DNA: TGCGCCAGCAGCTTGACCGGGACTAGCAGCACCGGGGAGCTGTTTTTT. Translated, it gives CASSLTGTSSTGELFF.

This clonotype was recorded a few times. The chain carries TRBV12-3 or TRBV12-4 and TRBJ1-2; 8 positions agree with TRBD1. With 6 bases clipped from V and 5 bases from J, the junction kept 8 bases outside the gene matches. The CDR3 spans 14 residues. The CDR3 spells CASRHQGAGYGYTF. The CDR3 region has the DNA TGTGCCAGCAGGCACCAGGGGGCGGGTTATGGCTACACCTTC.

With respect to this clonotype: Since no conserved phenylalanine or tryptophan closes the CDR3, a read error is the likely cause. The genes are TRBV12-3 or TRBV12-4 and TRBJ1-1; perhaps TRBD1 as D (5 bases). This CDR3 contains 13 residues. Trimming cost V 6 bases and J 5 bases, with 13 bases left between them. In DNA, the CDR3 is TGTGCCAGCAGATGGGGGTCCGGGACTGAAGCTTTCTAT. Its translation is CASRWGSGTEAFY.

This clonotype has only a few counts. An end of the junction differs from the germline gene, which may be a read error. The rearrangement links TRBV20-1 to TRBJ2-1, with D tentatively TRBD2 (5 bases). Germline CDR1 is DFQATT and CDR2 is SNEGSKA (reference sequence). The CDR3 extends over 16 amino acids. The CDR3 DNA is TGCAATGCTAGAGATCTGCTAGCCGACTCCTACAATGAGCAGTTCTTC. Translation: CNARDLLADSYNEQFF.

This clonotype was counted at least ten times. This chain connects TRBV5-6 to TRBJ2-7; D gene unclear. Germline lookup yields CDR1 SGHDT and CDR2 YYEEEE. V was clipped by 0 bases and J by 3 bases, with 7 bases between them. CDR3 length: 13 amino acids. The CDR3 nucleotides are TGTGCCAGCAGCTTGGTTCAGGTCTACGAGCAGTACTTC. This codes for CASSLVQVYEQYF.

This clonotype has more than one count but fewer than ten. The rearrangement joins TRBV7-9 to TRBJ2-5; 7 bases agree with TRBD1. CDR3 length: 14 residues. Germline values: CDR1 SEHNR, CDR2 FQNEAQ (reference sequence). V dropped 2 bases and J dropped 5; count of bases not matched to a gene: 5. CDR3 DNA: TGTGCCAGCAGCTTATGGACAGGCGGGGAGACCCAGTACTTC. It codes for CASSLWTGGETQYF.